Listed below are T cell receptor beta chains from one sample, sequenced in a study of T cell responses to AZD1222 COVID-19 vaccine. Here immunoSEQ multiplex PCR was the method, and the copy in TCRdb shows in-frame clones only, minus some. Of 180,000 or so clones in the sample, 94% were seen once. Material: peripheral blood, obtained on day 0 of AZD1222 vaccination. The source is an adult in good health. CDR3s include the opening cysteine and the closing phenylalanine or tryptophan. A D gene is named only where the DNA matches it firmly. For some rows the clone size is stated as once, few or many, or as a class when expanded; others skip it.

clone size,CDR3 length,J gene,D gene,V gene,CDR3 DNA,CDR3 protein
-,14,TRBJ1-4,-,TRBV19,TGTGCCAGTAGTGCGGGACCGCTTAATGAAAAACTGTTTTTT,CASSAGPLNEKLFF
-,14,TRBJ1-5,-,TRBV7-9,TGTGCCAGCAGCTTAGCTTATGGCAATCAGCCCCAGCATTTT,CASSLAYGNQPQHF
-,14,TRBJ1-1,-,TRBV5-4,TGTGCCAGCAGCTCTCCAGGGGTTAAAACTGAAGCTTTCTTT,CASSSPGVKTEAFF
-,16,TRBJ1-1,TRBD1,TRBV4-1,TGCGCCAGCAGCCCAGAGAAAGGACAGGGGACGGTGGAAGCTTTCTTT,CASSPEKGQGTVEAFF
once,18,TRBJ2-3,TRBD2,TRBV28,TGTGCCAGCAGTTTCTCGCCCAATAGCGGGAGAACCACAGATACGCAGTATTTT,CASSFSPNSGRTTDTQYF
-,15,TRBJ2-2,TRBD2,TRBV5-4,TGTGCCAGCAGCTTTCCGGGAGGGCCGGCCGGGGAGCTGTTTTTT,CASSFPGGPAGELFF
-,18,TRBJ2-7,TRBD2,TRBV3-1/TRBV3-2,TGTGCCAGCAGCCTAGGGGGCAAGGGCCTAGCGGGAGTATACGAGCAGTACTTC,CASSLGGKGLAGVYEQYF
-,18,TRBJ2-2,TRBD2,TRBV6-6,TGTGCCAGCAGTCCCGGAGTAGCGGGACTCGCGAACACCGGGGAGCTGTTTTTT,CASSPGVAGLANTGELFF
-,10,TRBJ1-1,-,TRBV11-2,TGTGCCAGCAGCTTCGGGGAAGCTTTCTTT,CASSFGEAFF
-,16,TRBJ1-2,-,TRBV19,TGTGCCAGTAGTATAGGGGGCGCGGTGAAAACCTATGGCTACACCTTC,CASSIGGAVKTYGYTF
-,13,TRBJ1-2,-,TRBV27,TGTGCCAGCAGTCCAGGACCCTCGGGTGGCTACACCTTC,CASSPGPSGGYTF
-,14,TRBJ1-5,-,TRBV5-1,TGCGCCAGCAGCCCGGGGGGGTATGGTCAGCCCCAGCATTTT,CASSPGGYGQPQHF
-,14,TRBJ1-2,-,TRBV30,TGTGCCTGGATCTGGGGAGTTGGGTCGCACGGCTACACCTTC,CAWIWGVGSHGYTF
-,11,TRBJ1-2,-,TRBV20-1,TGCAGTGCTAGAGGGAGCTATGGCTACACCTTC,CSARGSYGYTF
once,13,TRBJ2-7,TRBD2,TRBV2,TGTGCCAGCAGGACTAGCGGAACCTACGAGCAGTACTTC,CASRTSGTYEQYF
-,13,TRBJ2-1,-,TRBV27,TGTGCCAGCAGCATCGGGACCACCAATGAGCAGTTCTTC,CASSIGTTNEQFF
-,14,TRBJ2-3,TRBD1,TRBV2,TGTGCCAGCAACGGACAGGGACTCACAGATACGCAGTATTTT,CASNGQGLTDTQYF
once,11,TRBJ1-5,-,TRBV28,TGTGCCAGCAGTGAAACGAGGCCCCAGCATTTT,CASSETRPQHF
-,15,TRBJ1-2,TRBD1,TRBV2,TGTGCCAGCACTCCAGGACAGGGCAAACACTATGGCTACACCTTC,CASTPGQGKHYGYTF
-,15,TRBJ1-4,-,TRBV9,TGTGCCAGCAGCGTAGGGGTAGCAACTAATGAAAAACTGTTTTTT,CASSVGVATNEKLFF
-,12,TRBJ1-4,-,TRBV27,TGTGCCAGCAGGATGATAGGAGAAAAACTGTTTTTT,CASRMIGEKLFF
-,13,TRBJ2-3,-,TRBV2,TGTGCCAGCAGCGCGCTAAGCACAGATACGCAGTATTTT,CASSALSTDTQYF
-,12,TRBJ1-2,-,TRBV19,TGTGCCAGTAGCTCTGGAGCGGTCGGCTACACCTTC,CASSSGAVGYTF
-,13,TRBJ1-2,-,TRBV3-1/TRBV3-2,TGTGCCAGCAGCCAGGTGGAATTGGGTGGCTACACCTTC,CASSQVELGGYTF
-,17,TRBJ1-6,-,TRBV7-6,TGTGCCAGCAGCCGGACCGTGCGGGACACGGCCATTTCACCCCTCCACTTT,CASSRTVRDTAISPLHF
-,19,TRBJ2-7,TRBD2,TRBV5-5,TGTGCCAGCAGCTTGGTAGGACTAGCGGGAGTCTTGAGGAGCTACGAGCAGTACTTC,CASSLVGLAGVLRSYEQYF
-,14,TRBJ2-7,-,TRBV28,TGTGCCAGCAGTTCCTCGACTCATATCCACGAGCAGTACTTC,CASSSSTHIHEQYF
-,13,TRBJ1-2,TRBD1,TRBV6-5,TGTGCCAGCAGTTACCCAGGGGGGTATGGCTACACCTTC,CASSYPGGYGYTF
-,11,TRBJ2-7,-,TRBV27,TGTGCTATTGGTGCTGGAAGGGAGCAGTACTTC,CAIGAGREQYF
-,14,TRBJ1-5,-,TRBV5-8,TGTGCCAGCAGCTGGAGGGGAGGCGGACAGCCCCAGCATTTT,CASSWRGGGQPQHF
-,15,TRBJ1-1,-,TRBV2,TGTGCCAGCACCCCAGACAATATTGGGAACACTGAAGCTTTCTTT,CASTPDNIGNTEAFF
-,15,TRBJ2-1,-,TRBV3-1/TRBV3-2,TGTGCCAGCAGCTTCCCTATGGGCTCCTACAATGAGCAGTTCTTC,CASSFPMGSYNEQFF
-,14,TRBJ2-1,TRBD2,TRBV9,TGTGCCAGCAGCGTAATTAGCGGGGGCCCCGAGCAGTTCTTC,CASSVISGGPEQFF
-,15,TRBJ1-2,-,TRBV11-2,TGTGCCAGCAGCACCTATGACATCCAAAACTATGGCTACACCTTC,CASSTYDIQNYGYTF
-,19,TRBJ2-7,TRBD2,TRBV3-1/TRBV3-2,TGTGCCAGCAGCCAAGTCCCTTACTTCTCCGGTAGCGGGTACTACGAGCAGTACTTC,CASSQVPYFSGSGYYEQYF